Listed here are 29 T cell receptor beta chains from one sample, sequenced in a study of T cell repertoires in cytomegalovirus infection (dated by TCRdb to between 2017 and 2020). This sample was sequenced with an Illumina HiSeq 1500. TCRdb reran the public reads through fastp at Q25 and MiXCR, keeping productive beta chains. Rows with a matching CDR3 protein are joined into one entry that keeps the most common DNA and genes. Across this sample there are about 360,000 distinct CDR3 sequences, with about a third seen only once. The ten largest account for less than 15% of the sample. This sample's treatment or condition label indicates: in vitro stimulation with specific CMV peptide epitopes to enrich CMV-specific T cells. What these receptors recognize is not known. Sequencing was performed on cultured PBMCs, taken from culture after CMV antigen stimulation. These receptors came from a human donor in good health (CMV status not recorded). Some clones in this sample may be carry-over from other donors' samples.

The rearrangement joins TRBV18 to TRBJ2-3; D possibly corresponds to TRBD2 (6 bases). CDR3 length: 16 residues. V was trimmed by 1 base and J by 2 bases, leaving 13 bases between them. Germline CDR1 reads KGHSH; CDR2 reads LQKENI. The CDR3 nucleotides read TGTGCCAGCTCACCACAGAAGGGAGGAGTCACAGATACGCAGTATTTT. It yields the protein CASSPQKGGVTDTQYF.

This clonotype showed up many times. CDR3 sequence: CASISSWDEQYF. As DNA, the CDR3 is TGTGCCAGCATATCCAGCTGGGACGAGCAGTACTTC. V usage is TRBV6-6 and J usage is TRBJ2-7; D is ambiguous. CDR1 and CDR2 from the germline V gene are MNHNY and SVGAGI (reference sequence). Trimming left V 7 bases short and J 5 bases short, with 12 bases between. The CDR3 is made up of 12 amino acids.

This clonotype has only a few counts. J is TRBJ1-1 and V is TRBV29-1; the D is unclear. This CDR3 spans 14 amino acids. V was clipped by 6 bases and J by 1 base, with 15 bases between them. CDR1 SQVTM and CDR2 ANQGSEA come from the germline V gene. Here the CDR3 reads CSVAYEGRNTEAFF. CDR3 nucleotide sequence: TGCAGCGTAGCCTATGAAGGAAGGAACACTGAAGCTTTCTTT.

This clonotype was seen many times. V is TRBV7-8 and J is TRBJ2-1, with 9 bases lining up with TRBD2. Trimming cost V 0 bases and J 6 bases; bases outside gene matches: 0. Germline loops: CDR1 SGHVS, CDR2 FQNEAQ. CDR3 size: 14 residues. The CDR3 sequence is CASSLALAGNEQFF. CDR3 nucleotide sequence: TGTGCCAGCAGCTTAGCACTAGCGGGCAATGAGCAGTTCTTC.

The chain has TRBV27 and TRBJ2-1, with D perhaps TRBD2 (6 bases). Looked up from germline, CDR1 is MNHEY and CDR2 is SMNVEV (reference sequence). This CDR3 region has 16 residues. Between the trimmed V and J ends, which lost 6 bases and 1 base, there was a span of 16 bases. CDR3 in amino acids: CASRLSASASYNEQFF. The CDR3 bases are TGTGCCAGCAGGCTCAGCGCTAGCGCTTCCTACAATGAGCAGTTCTTC.

CDR3 DNA sequence: TGTGCCAGCAGTTTATTAGGGACACCTCTTGATGAAAAACTGTTTTTT. Its translation: CASSLLGTPLDEKLFF. The chain recombines TRBV27 with TRBJ1-4, with D possibly TRBD1 on 6 matching bases. V was clipped by 1 base and J by 6 bases, with 15 bases between them. In germline, CDR1 is MNHEY, CDR2 SMNVEV (reference sequence). The CDR3 is made up of 16 amino acids.

This clonotype turned up a few times. This sequence joins TRBV11-2 and TRBJ1-2; possible D gene TRBD1, 5 bases. The CDR3 covers 15 residues. Trimming cost V 4 bases and J 5 bases, with 17 bases left between them. Per germline, CDR1 SGHAT and CDR2 FQNNGV. As DNA, the CDR3 is TGTGCCAGCAGCTCGATTTCGGGGGTTCGGTATGGCTACACCTTC. Protein sequence: CASSSISGVRYGYTF.

J is TRBJ1-5 and V is TRBV7-2; 10 nucleotides agree with TRBD1. Germline CDR1 is SGHTA and CDR2 is FQGNSA. The CDR3 totals 15 residues. V dropped 5 bases and J dropped 6; count of bases not matched to a gene: 7. The CDR3 loop is CASSPGQGRRQPQHF. The CDR3 coding sequence is TGTGCCAGCAGCCCGGGACAGGGGAGGCGTCAGCCCCAGCATTTT.

The CDR3 loop is CSARGYTSGSTYNEQFF. The CDR3 nucleotides are TGCAGTGCTAGAGGTTACACTTCGGGAAGCACCTACAATGAGCAGTTCTTC. The V call is TRBV20-1, the J call TRBJ2-1, with D possibly being TRBD2 (5 bases). V was shortened by 1 base and J by 2 bases, with 18 bases between the two germline ends. This CDR3 has 17 amino acids. CDR1 DFQATT and CDR2 SNEGSKA come from the germline V gene (reference sequence).

The rearrangement links TRBV20-1 to TRBJ2-1, with TRBD2 identical over 9 bases. The V and J ends lost 3 bases and 0 bases, in that order; junction bases with no gene match: 6. Germline CDR1 DFQATT, CDR2 SNEGSKA (reference sequence). The CDR3 spans 16 residues. CDR3 nucleotides: TGCAGTGCTAGTAAGAATAGCGGGAGCTCCTACAATGAGCAGTTCTTC. Translation: CSASKNSGSSYNEQFF.

This clonotype showed up just a few times. The chain carries TRBV12-3 or TRBV12-4 and TRBJ1-1; possibly TRBD1 for D (6 bases). The CDR3 totals 16 residues. V lost 2 bases and J lost 1, with 14 bases in between. The CDR3 here is CASSLLGGGPNTEAFF. CDR3 nucleotides: TGTGCCAGCAGTTTACTTGGGGGGGGGCCGAACACTGAAGCTTTCTTT.

This clonotype was counted only a few times. The gene calls are TRBV12-3 or TRBV12-4 and TRBJ2-6; tentatively, D is TRBD2 (6 bases). This CDR3 contains 17 residues. The V end was cut by 6 bases, the J end by 0 bases, with 15 bases between. CDR3 sequence reads: CASSPLALTSGANVLTF. The CDR3 DNA follows: TGTGCCAGCAGCCCGCTAGCGTTGACCTCTGGGGCCAACGTCCTGACTTTC.

This clonotype was detected only a few times. J is TRBJ2-7 and V is TRBV19; D may correspond to TRBD1 or TRBD2 (5 bases each). The V end lost 6 bases, the J end lost 1 base, and 19 bases lay between the germline ends. There are 16 residues in the CDR3. Germline assignment: CDR1 LNHDA and CDR2 SQIVND (reference sequence). The CDR3 sequence: CASRPARGTESYEQYF. The CDR3, as DNA: TGTGCCAGTAGACCCGCACGTGGGACGGAATCCTACGAGCAGTACTTC. The full variable domain, completed using reference TRBV19 and TRBJ2-7, is DGGITQSPKYLFRKEGQNVTLSCEQNLNHDAMYWYRQDPGQGLRLIYYSQIVNDFQKGDIAEGYSVSREKKESFPLTVTSAQKNPTAFYLCASRPARGTESYEQYFGPGTRLTVT.

The V and J genes are TRBV27 and TRBJ1-6; TRBD1 is a possible D gene (5 bases). There are 15 residues in the CDR3. V was pared by 2 bases and J by 7 bases, with 12 bases between. The V gene's germline CDR1 is MNHEY and CDR2 SMNVEV (reference sequence). CDR3 loop: CASSLRGTANSPLHF. Written as DNA, the CDR3 is TGTGCCAGCAGTTTACGAGGGACGGCCAATTCACCCCTCCACTTT.

The rearrangement uses TRBV10-3 and TRBJ1-1; 8 nucleotides agree with TRBD1. After removal of 6 bases from V and 4 bases from J, the junction contained 4 bases not matched to a gene. The CDR3 spans 13 residues. Germline V lookup: CDR1 ENHRY, CDR2 SYGVKD. The CDR3, as DNA: TGTGCCATCAGACCGGGACAGGCCACTGAAGCTTTCTTT. It encodes CAIRPGQATEAFF.

This clonotype has a handful of counts. This CDR3 is CASSGGGSPGEQYF. The DNA for the CDR3 is TGTGCCAGCAGCGGTGGCGGGAGCCCCGGGGAGCAGTACTTC. The rearrangement joins TRBV6-5 to TRBJ2-7; 7 bases agree with TRBD2. The germline CDR1 and CDR2 sequences are MNHEY and SVGAGI. V lost 6 bases and J lost 7; bases outside the gene matches: 12. This CDR3 is built from 14 residues.

V gene TRBV7-6 combines with J gene TRBJ2-4; D unclear. This CDR3 has 15 amino acids. Trimming removed 0 bases from V and 6 bases from J, with 12 bases in between. CDR1 and CDR2 (germline): SGHVS, FNYEAQ. The CDR3 region is CASSLAGLSANIQYF. As DNA, the CDR3 is TGTGCCAGCAGCTTAGCGGGTCTATCGGCAAACATTCAGTACTTC.

This clonotype was seen ten or more times. This chain links TRBV29-1 with TRBJ1-1; 7 nucleotides align to TRBD1. V trimming: 3 bases; J trimming: 6 bases; junction bases outside the gene matches: 7. Per germline, CDR1 SQVTM and CDR2 ANQGSEA. The CDR3 consists of 13 residues. The CDR3 protein is CSVDRGGFAEAFF. The CDR3 DNA sequence: TGCAGCGTTGACCGAGGGGGCTTCGCTGAAGCTTTCTTT.

This clonotype appeared a few times. This rearrangement joins TRBV7-8 to TRBJ2-3, with 14 bases identical to TRBD2. V shed 3 bases, J shed 3 bases, and the junction held 17 bases outside the gene matches. The germline CDR1 and CDR2 sequences are SGHVS and FQNEAQ. The CDR3 sequence is 21 residues long. CDR3 DNA: TGTGCCAGCAGCTTTAGGGGACTAGCGGGAGTGGTACACCAGGTGACAGATACGCAGTATTTT. Its protein product is CASSFRGLAGVVHQVTDTQYF.

Only one count was recorded for this clonotype. The chain employs TRBV18 and TRBJ1-6; 8 bases agree with TRBD1. The CDR3 contains 17 residues. V was pared by 3 bases and J by 7 bases, with 11 bases of the junction left unmatched. Germline V gene sequence: CDR1 KGHSH, CDR2 LQKENI. The CDR3 loop reads CASSPLFRDRRNSPLHF. The CDR3 nucleotides read TGTGCCAGCTCACCCTTATTTCGGGACAGGCGCAATTCACCCCTCCACTTT.

This clonotype showed up just a few times. V usage is TRBV19 and J usage is TRBJ2-3; tentatively, D is TRBD1 or TRBD2 (6 bases each). V was shortened by 5 bases and J by 0 bases, with 15 bases between the two germline ends. The CDR3 is 16 amino acids. Germline V gene lookup returns CDR1 LNHDA and CDR2 SQIVND (reference sequence). As DNA, the CDR3 is TGTGCCAGTAGTGTGGAGGGGGTCCGAAGCACAGATACGCAGTATTTT. This encodes CASSVEGVRSTDTQYF.

The chain joins TRBV12-3 or TRBV12-4 to TRBJ2-1; a possible D gene is TRBD1 (6 bases). Deletions cut 6 bases from V and 5 bases from J, with 14 bases between. The CDR3 covers 14 residues. CDR3 nucleotides: TGTGCCAGCAGACCAAGATACAGGGACAATGAGCAGTTCTTC. Translation gives CASRPRYRDNEQFF.

The V call is TRBV20-1, the J call TRBJ1-5; D perhaps matches TRBD1 (5 bases). The CDR3 runs to 13 residues. V shed 6 bases and J shed 7 bases, with 16 bases lying between them. Germline CDR1 DFQATT, CDR2 SNEGSKA (reference sequence). The DNA of the CDR3 is TGCAGTGCCAGGGCTAGGGTAGAGCAGCCCCAGCATTTT. Translating it yields CSARARVEQPQHF.

The chain recombines TRBV19 with TRBJ2-1, with TRBD2 matching over 8 bases. In germline, CDR1 is LNHDA, CDR2 SQIVND (reference sequence). CDR3 size: 16 residues. The V gene end was trimmed by 1 base and the J gene end by 0 bases; junction bases not matched to a gene: 2. The CDR3, as DNA: TGTGCCAGTAGTATAGCGGGAGGGAACTCCTACAATGAGCAGTTCTTC. It is translated as CASSIAGGNSYNEQFF.

The chain recombines TRBV9 with TRBJ2-5; 10 positions agree with TRBD2. Losses at the gene ends were 3 bases for V and 4 bases for J; bases not matched to a gene: 3. The CDR3 runs to 14 residues. Germline CDR1 is SGDLS and CDR2 is YYNGEE. The CDR3, as DNA: TGTGCCAGCAGCGAGACTAGCGGGCGAGAGACCCAGTACTTC. This encodes CASSETSGRETQYF.

This clonotype was counted a few times. This chain joins TRBV11-2 and TRBJ2-3; TRBD2 aligns across 9 bases. After removal of 5 bases from V and 2 bases from J, the junction contained 11 bases not matched to a gene. This CDR3 spans 17 amino acids. From germline, CDR1 is SGHAT and CDR2 FQNNGV. The CDR3 region has the DNA TGTGCCAGCAGCCTAGGGAGGGTAGCGGGAGCCACAGATACGCAGTATTTT. This gives the protein CASSLGRVAGATDTQYF.

The CDR3 protein is CASSSEPGNTIYF. CDR3 nucleotides: TGTGCCAGCAGCTCAGAACCAGGAAACACCATATATTTT. This chain links TRBV7-9 with TRBJ1-3; no clear D. Trimming took 4 bases from V and 4 from J, leaving 8 bases between them. This CDR3 has 13 amino acids. From germline, CDR1 is SEHNR and CDR2 FQNEAQ (reference sequence).

The chain recombines TRBV6-5 with TRBJ1-1; 7 bases agree with TRBD1. The CDR3 spans 13 residues. Germline V gene data show CDR1 as MNHEY and CDR2 as SVGAGI. J lost 6 bases, V lost 6 bases, and 7 bases had no gene match. The CDR3 coding sequence is TGTGCCAGCAGAAACAGGGGTACGGCTGAAGCTTTCTTT. Translated, it gives CASRNRGTAEAFF.

The chain uses TRBV7-6 and TRBJ2-6; D unclear. The CDR3 spans 16 residues. The germline CDR1 and CDR2 sequences are SGHVS and FNYEAQ. The V end lost 1 base, the J end lost 2 bases, and 9 bases lay between the germline ends. CDR3 region: CASSLGGVAGANVLTF. CDR3 nucleotide sequence: TGTGCCAGCAGCTTAGGAGGAGTTGCTGGGGCCAACGTCCTGACTTTC.